What follows are 6 T cell receptor beta chains derived from one specimen sequenced in a study of blood T cells in healthy people across ages. Alongside a J-beta primer mix, a sample-barcoded 5' primer served in a second PCR lasting 7 to 11 cycles. One entry per CDR3 protein results from TCRdb running MiXCR on the 5' RACE reads. The table includes about 590,000 distinct CDR3 sequences, approximately 30% detected once. Sequencing was carried out using blood. The source is an elderly woman in good health.

This chain uses TRBV20-1 with TRBJ1-5; 9 bases are a match to TRBD1. V gave up 3 bases and J gave up 4 bases; unmatched junction bases: 10. Germline CDR1 and CDR2: DFQATT and SNEGSKA (reference sequence). The CDR3 runs 16 residues. The CDR3: CSARDSLTGGNQPQHF. CDR3 DNA sequence: TGCAGTGCTAGGGACTCGTTGACAGGGGGGAATCAGCCCCAGCATTTT.

Many counts were recorded for this clonotype. The chain couples TRBV6-1 to TRBJ1-2; no definite D call. CDR1 and CDR2 (germline): MNHNS, SASEGT. Trimming removed 11 bases from V and 2 bases from J, with 12 bases in between. CDR3 length: 12 residues. The CDR3 region has the DNA TGTGCCGTACTAGGAGTGAACTATGGCTACACCTTC. This sequence encodes CAVLGVNYGYTF.

The table lists this clonotype with a few counts. With a much larger clone just one base away, this may be a read error. The chain carries TRBV7-2 and TRBJ2-7; 11 nucleotides line up with TRBD2. The CDR3 sequence is 15 residues long. CDR1 is SGHTA and CDR2 is FQGNSA in the germline V gene. CDR3: CACSFDTSGGYEQYF. CDR3 DNA: TGTGCCTGCAGCTTTGATACTAGCGGGGGCTACGAGCAGTACTTC.

At least ten counts were recorded for this clonotype. This chain joins TRBV5-6 and TRBJ2-7, with TRBD1 matching 7 bases. Germline-derived CDR1 and CDR2 are SGHDT and YYEEEE. The CDR3 covers 15 residues. V lost 1 base and J lost 2; bases outside the gene matches: 6. The CDR3 coding sequence is TGTGCCAGCAGCTTGCTACAGGGGATAGCCTACGAGCAGTACTTC. It is translated as CASSLLQGIAYEQYF. The full variable domain, in which reference TRBV5-6 and TRBJ2-7 provide the parts outside the CDR3, is DAGVTQSPTHLIKTRGQQVTLRCSPKSGHDTVSWYQQALGQGPQFIFQYYEEEERQRGNFPDRFSGHQFPNYSSELNVNALLLGDSALYLCASSLLQGIAYEQYFGPGTRLTVT.

The chain couples TRBV19 to TRBJ1-5; D perhaps matches TRBD1 (5 bases). V lost 5 bases, J lost 7 bases, and 18 bases lay in between. The CDR3 sequence is 15 residues long. Germline lookup yields CDR1 LNHDA and CDR2 SQIVND (reference sequence). CDR3 sequence (DNA): TGTGCCAGTAGTCCGAGGGACCGGGGAAGCCAGCCCCAGCATTTT. It yields the protein CASSPRDRGSQPQHF.

Details on this clonotype: This sequence may be a read error, since a much larger clone differs from it by one base. This chain joins TRBV2 and TRBJ2-5, with D possibly matching TRBD2 (7 bases). CDR1 and CDR2 from the germline V gene are SNHLY and FYNNEI. The CDR3 length is 14 residues. Trimming pared 3 bases from V and 4 bases from J, leaving 12 bases between. This CDR3 is CASSEGGAGETQYF. DNA of the CDR3: TGTGCCAGCAGTGAGGGGGGGGCGGGAGAGACCCAGTACTTC.